These T cell receptor beta chains were read from a single sample in a study of identical twins. TCRdb re-called the 5' RACE reads through MiXCR, storing one row per CDR3 protein. Here the sample spans nearly 250,000 distinct CDR3 sequences, roughly 7% being singletons. In addition, the sample was reused for a study of yellow fever vaccine responses in identical twins.

Material for sequencing was memory (CD45RO+) T cells sorted from blood. These receptor sequences come from a young woman in good health. The CDR3 runs from the conserved cysteine through the conserved F or W. D genes are given only for firm matches. The size entry is marked missing in some rows and otherwise reads once, few, many or a size class.

J gene: TRBJ2-1
clone size: few
D gene: .
V gene: TRBV20-1
CDR3 DNA: TGCAGTGCTAAGGGGGGGGCCTATGAGCAGTTCTTC
CDR3 protein: CSAKGGAYEQFF

J gene: TRBJ2-1
clone size: .
D gene: TRBD2
V gene: TRBV27
CDR3 DNA: TGTGCCAGCAGTAGCGGGGGGGGCCCGAGCTCCTACAATGAGCAGTTCTTC
CDR3 protein: CASSSGGGPSSYNEQFF

J gene: TRBJ2-7
clone size: many
D gene: TRBD1
V gene: TRBV7-6
CDR3 DNA: TGTGCCAGCAGCTTTATAGGACAGGGTACGGGAGAGCAGTACTTC
CDR3 protein: CASSFIGQGTGEQYF

J gene: TRBJ2-7
clone size: .
D gene: TRBD2
V gene: TRBV7-2
CDR3 DNA: TGTGCCAGCAGCCCTCGTTATAGCGGGAGGGGCGAGCAGTACTTC
CDR3 protein: CASSPRYSGRGEQYF

J gene: TRBJ1-2
clone size: .
D gene: .
V gene: TRBV25-1
CDR3 DNA: TGTGCCAGCAGTATCCCAGGAGTTAACTATGGCTACACCTTC
CDR3 protein: CASSIPGVNYGYTF

J gene: TRBJ2-3
clone size: many
D gene: TRBD2
V gene: TRBV7-9
CDR3 DNA: TGTGCCAGCAGCTCGACACGCGGGAGTCTAACAGATACGCAGTATTTT
CDR3 protein: CASSSTRGSLTDTQYF

J gene: TRBJ2-1
clone size: .
D gene: .
V gene: TRBV2
CDR3 DNA: TGTGCCAGCAGTGAAAGAGGACCTCAGGATGAGCAGTTCTTC
CDR3 protein: CASSERGPQDEQFF

J gene: TRBJ2-7
clone size: .
D gene: .
V gene: TRBV6-1
CDR3 DNA: TGTGCCAGCAGTGAGTACGGCGGGCCCGCGGGAGAGCAGTACTTC
CDR3 protein: CASSEYGGPAGEQYF

J gene: TRBJ2-2
clone size: few
D gene: .
V gene: TRBV5-5
CDR3 DNA: TGTGCCAGCAGCTTTGCCCCGACAGGTTCGAACACCGGGGAGCTGTTTTTT
CDR3 protein: CASSFAPTGSNTGELFF

J gene: TRBJ2-5
clone size: few
D gene: .
V gene: TRBV5-1
CDR3 DNA: TGCGCCAGCAGCTTGCTACAGGAAGAGACCCAGTACTTC
CDR3 protein: CASSLLQEETQYF

J gene: TRBJ1-2
clone size: .
D gene: TRBD1
V gene: TRBV20-1
CDR3 DNA: TGCAGTGCTAGAGGCGACAGGGGGGTCTATGGCTACACCTTC
CDR3 protein: CSARGDRGVYGYTF

J gene: TRBJ1-1
clone size: .
D gene: TRBD1
V gene: TRBV6-6
CDR3 DNA: TGTGCCAGCAACCCGGGACAGGGATGGACTGAAGCTTTCTTT
CDR3 protein: CASNPGQGWTEAFF

J gene: TRBJ1-1
clone size: many
D gene: .
V gene: TRBV20-1
CDR3 DNA: TGCAGTGCTAGAGATTCGGTGACCACTGAAGCTTTCTTT
CDR3 protein: CSARDSVTTEAFF

J gene: TRBJ2-5
clone size: few
D gene: .
V gene: TRBV20-1
CDR3 DNA: TGCAGTGCTAGAAGGGACATAAGACAAGAGACCCAGTACTTC
CDR3 protein: CSARRDIRQETQYF

J gene: TRBJ2-3
clone size: many
D gene: .
V gene: TRBV29-1
CDR3 DNA: TGCAGCGTTGGGGGGCACCCTAGCACAGATACGCAGTATTTT
CDR3 protein: CSVGGHPSTDTQYF

J gene: TRBJ2-3
clone size: .
D gene: .
V gene: TRBV21-1
CDR3 DNA: TGTGCCAGCAGCAACGGTCGCCTCAAGGAGGGTCGGATGTATTTT
CDR3 protein: CASSNGRLKEGRMYF

J gene: TRBJ2-7
clone size: many
D gene: .
V gene: TRBV5-1
CDR3 DNA: TGCGCCAGCAGCTTGGGTGTCTCATCCACAGGGCAGTACTTC
CDR3 protein: CASSLGVSSTGQYF

J gene: TRBJ2-3
clone size: .
D gene: .
V gene: TRBV7-3
CDR3 DNA: TGTGCCAGCAGCTTAGGCGGGAACCCCACAGATACGCAGTATTTT
CDR3 protein: CASSLGGNPTDTQYF

J gene: TRBJ2-4
clone size: many
D gene: .
V gene: TRBV20-1
CDR3 DNA: TGCAGTGCTAGAGATGAGGGTGGGGATAACATTCAGTACTTC
CDR3 protein: CSARDEGGDNIQYF

J gene: TRBJ2-2
clone size: .
D gene: TRBD2
V gene: TRBV6-5
CDR3 DNA: TGTGCCAGCAGTTTCAATAGCGGGGGAATTAACACCGGGGAGCTGCTTTTT
CDR3 protein: CASSFNSGGINTGELLF

J gene: TRBJ1-2
clone size: few
D gene: .
V gene: TRBV6-4
CDR3 DNA: TGTGCCAGCAGCAACAGGGATTATGGCTACACCTTC
CDR3 protein: CASSNRDYGYTF

J gene: TRBJ1-1
clone size: many
D gene: TRBD1
V gene: TRBV3-1
CDR3 DNA: TGTGCCAGCAGCCTCGGGACAGCGAACACTGAAGCTTTCTTT
CDR3 protein: CASSLGTANTEAFF

J gene: TRBJ1-1
clone size: .
D gene: .
V gene: TRBV6-5
CDR3 DNA: TGTGCCAGCAGTTACTACAAGAGGGCATCTGAAGCTTTCTTT
CDR3 protein: CASSYYKRASEAFF

J gene: TRBJ1-3
clone size: few
D gene: .
V gene: TRBV3-1
CDR3 DNA: TGTGCCAGCAGCCAAGAACGGGGGTTCGCTGGAAACACCATATATTTT
CDR3 protein: CASSQERGFAGNTIYF

J gene: TRBJ2-3
clone size: few
D gene: TRBD2
V gene: TRBV6-5
CDR3 DNA: TGTGCCAGCACTTTCGGGACTAGCGGGGGGGAAGATACGCAGTATTTT
CDR3 protein: CASTFGTSGGEDTQYF

J gene: TRBJ2-1
clone size: many
D gene: TRBD2
V gene: TRBV20-1
CDR3 DNA: TGCAGTGCTAGAGATCTAGCGGGTCCCCCCCATGAGCAGTTCTTC
CDR3 protein: CSARDLAGPPHEQFF

J gene: TRBJ2-5
clone size: .
D gene: .
V gene: TRBV27
CDR3 DNA: TGTGCCAGCAGACATATAGCGGTGGGAGAGACCCAGTACTTC
CDR3 protein: CASRHIAVGETQYF

J gene: TRBJ1-6
clone size: .
D gene: .
V gene: TRBV20-1
CDR3 DNA: TGCAGTGCTAGTGACTCGGGGGCGGGGAATTCACCCCTCCACTTT
CDR3 protein: CSASDSGAGNSPLHF

J gene: TRBJ2-7
clone size: few
D gene: TRBD2
V gene: TRBV4-2
CDR3 DNA: TGTGCCAGCAGCCCACCGGGACTAGCGAGATACGAGCAGTACTTC
CDR3 protein: CASSPPGLARYEQYF

J gene: TRBJ1-1
clone size: .
D gene: .
V gene: TRBV3-1
CDR3 DNA: TGTGCCAGCAGCGATAGACCGGGACAACTGAACACTGAAGCTTTCTTT
CDR3 protein: CASSDRPGQLNTEAFF

J gene: TRBJ2-5
clone size: .
D gene: TRBD1
V gene: TRBV6-1
CDR3 DNA: TGTGCCAGCAGCGAACAGGGGATGGGAGAGACCCAGTACTTC
CDR3 protein: CASSEQGMGETQYF

J gene: TRBJ2-1
clone size: .
D gene: TRBD2
V gene: TRBV11-2
CDR3 DNA: TGTGCCAGCAGCTCCGGACGGACTAGCGGGAGGAGTTCCTACAATGAGCAGTTCTTC
CDR3 protein: CASSSGRTSGRSSYNEQFF

J gene: TRBJ2-1
clone size: many
D gene: .
V gene: TRBV7-8
CDR3 DNA: TGTGCCAGCAGCGCCTCCGGTGGGGGACGCAATGAGCAGTTCTTC
CDR3 protein: CASSASGGGRNEQFF